This TCR beta chain stems from a study of T cell repertoires in cytomegalovirus infection (dated by TCRdb to the late 2010s). As for the study more broadly: Because public TCR beta signatures pointed to carriage of CMV infection together with the matching HLA type, the HLA type of each donor mattered for the analysis.

There are 14 amino acids in the CDR3, from cysteine to phenylalanine inclusive. The only DNA kept is the CDR3, 42 bases in frame from the first base. V and J are truncated by 2 bases and 4 bases respectively, leaving an intervening sequence of 12 bases. CDR1 is given as MNHEY and CDR2 as SVGEGT, both from the germline V gene. Instrument used: Illumina HiSeq 1500. TCRdb reprocessed the public reads (quality trimming at Q25 with fastp, clone calling with MiXCR) and kept in-frame beta chains. Rows with a matching CDR3 protein are joined into one entry that keeps the most common DNA and genes. Across this sample there are some 180,000 distinct CDR3 sequences, with about 17% seen only once. Jointly, the top ten make up approximately 25% of the sample. Broader findings and caveats from the paper: The ex vivo response was dominated by HLA-C-restricted CMV-specific TCR beta clonotypes, which also provided the single most frequent clonotype in two of eight donors. In both this cohort and an independent roughly 400-donor cohort, the cumulative frequency of public TCR beta family members distinguished carriers of CMV infection plus the relevant HLA type.

As concerns this clonotype: This receptor's antigen is unknown. No base-level quality is on record; no much larger clone is a single base apart.

This chain joins TRBV6-2 or TRBV6-3 to TRBJ2-7, with no reliable assignment of the D segment. The clonotype comes from a human donor in good health (CMV status not recorded). Some clones in this sample may be carry-over from other donors' samples. The material sequenced was CD8+ T cells from PBMCs. The CDR3: CASSYTADLYEQYF. The DNA reads TGTGCCAGCAGTTACACTGCGGACCTTTACGAGCAGTACTTC.